This passage covers 23 T cell receptor beta chains from one sample sequenced in a study of post-analysis software for immune sequencing data. Unique molecular identifiers featured in each of the TCR beta cDNA libraries. TCRdb re-called the PCR reads with MiXCR, one entry per CDR3 protein. The profile shows roughly 800,000 distinct CDR3 sequences, just over 45% of them singletons. General study results and limits: A handful of TRBV segments were more frequent in patients than controls; TRBV5-6, TRBV5-1 and TRBV20-1 belonged to this group.

These receptors' antigens are unknown. Sequences were obtained from blood. These TCRs come from a girl aged 5 to 17 with multiple sclerosis.

This clonotype was observed a handful of times. The chain carries TRBV29-1 and TRBJ2-7, with 11 bases matching TRBD2. This CDR3 is built from 13 residues. CDR1 is SQVTM, CDR2 ANQGSEA, per germline. Trimming took 6 bases from V and 5 from J; bases not matched to a gene: 6. The CDR3 loop is CSVLAGGPHEQYF. DNA of the CDR3: TGCAGCGTGTTAGCGGGAGGGCCCCACGAGCAGTACTTC.

V is TRBV10-3 and J is TRBJ1-5, with 10 bases matching TRBD1. Germline CDR1 ENHRY, CDR2 SYGVKD. The CDR3 is 14 residues long. J was trimmed by 8 bases and V by 6 bases; bases with no gene match: 7. This CDR3 is CAISTGQGSKPQHF. CDR3 nucleotide sequence: TGTGCCATCAGCACGGGACAGGGGTCGAAGCCCCAGCATTTT.

The chain has TRBV25-1 and TRBJ2-7, with 13 bases fitting TRBD2. The CDR3 has 16 amino acids. Germline CDR1 MGHDK, CDR2 SYGVNS. The ends lost 1 base at V and 3 bases at J; junction bases unmatched: 3. The CDR3: CASSEWGTSGDYEQYF. The CDR3 DNA sequence: TGTGCCAGCAGTGAATGGGGGACTAGCGGGGACTACGAGCAGTACTTC.

The gene calls are TRBV7-2 and TRBJ2-4, with 7 bases fitting TRBD2. The CDR3 totals 15 residues. Germline V gene data show CDR1 as SGHTA and CDR2 as FQGNSA. The junction had 8 bases not matched to a gene; V was cut back by 0 bases and J by 9 bases. CDR3: CASSLAGGARGIQYF. As DNA, the CDR3 is TGTGCCAGCAGCTTAGCGGGAGGGGCACGGGGCATTCAGTACTTC.

This rearrangement joins TRBV29-1 to TRBJ2-5; 10 nucleotides match TRBD2. Germline CDR1 reads SQVTM; CDR2 reads ANQGSEA. CDR3 length: 15 amino acids. J was trimmed by 9 bases and V by 0 bases; bases with no gene match: 10. The CDR3 protein is CSVEDLASGSRAQYF. DNA of the CDR3: TGCAGCGTTGAAGATTTGGCTAGCGGGAGTCGGGCCCAGTACTTC.

The count of this clonotype is one. The CDR3 region has the DNA TGTGCCAGCAGCTTAGAGGCAGGATCGGTGAAGACCCAGTACTTC. Translation gives CASSLEAGSVKTQYF. The chain couples TRBV7-2 to TRBJ2-5; no reliable D call. Germline V gene lookup returns CDR1 SGHTA and CDR2 FQGNSA. The ends were cut back, 1 base at V and 6 bases at J, with 15 bases in the middle. The CDR3 loop spans 15 amino acids.

The table lists this clonotype with a few counts. The rearrangement uses TRBV15 and TRBJ2-4; 7 bases map to TRBD1. The J call may be mistaken, given a closer DNA end match to TRBJ2-7. This CDR3 has 14 amino acids. Looked up from germline, CDR1 is LNHNV and CDR2 is YYDKDF (reference sequence). The CDR3 DNA reads TGTGCCACCAGCAGACCTACAGGGGCGGGCGAGCAGTACTTC. Residues: CATSRPTGAGEQYF.

Points on this clonotype: Being one base from a much bigger clone, this may be a read error. The chain employs TRBV10-3 and TRBJ2-1, with 13 bases lining up with TRBD2. This CDR3 is built from 16 residues. Looked up from germline, CDR1 is ENHRY and CDR2 is SYGVKD. CDR3 loop: CTISEWGTSGITEQFF. The CDR3 DNA follows: TGTACCATCAGTGAGTGGGGGACTAGCGGGATCACTGAGCAGTTCTTC.

This chain connects TRBV25-1 to TRBJ2-3; D uncertain. Germline V gene lookup returns CDR1 MGHDK and CDR2 SYGVNS. The length of the CDR3 is 13 residues. Deletions cut 5 bases from V and 2 bases from J, with 8 bases between. The CDR3 reads CASSTIDTDTQYF. The CDR3 DNA sequence: TGTGCCAGCAGTACCATAGACACAGATACGCAGTATTTT.

The chain carries TRBV6-5 and TRBJ2-3; 10 bases fit TRBD2. Germline CDR1 MNHEY, CDR2 SVGAGI. Trimming cost V 0 bases and J 6 bases; bases outside gene matches: 6. The CDR3 contains 16 residues. This chain's CDR3 is CASSYSPGLASDTQYF. CDR3 DNA sequence: TGTGCCAGCAGTTACTCGCCGGGACTAGCGTCCGATACGCAGTATTTT.

This clonotype showed up just a few times. This sequence joins TRBV12-3 or TRBV12-4 and TRBJ2-1; 12 bases are a match to TRBD2. This CDR3 has 17 amino acids. V dropped 6 bases and J dropped 4; count of bases not matched to a gene: 10. The CDR3 here is CASSQTSGRILYNEQFF. The CDR3 region has the DNA TGTGCCAGCAGCCAGACTAGCGGGAGAATCCTGTACAATGAGCAGTTCTTC.

This chain connects TRBV7-2 to TRBJ2-3; a weak D match, TRBD2 (6 bases). Germline lookup yields CDR1 SGHTA and CDR2 FQGNSA. This CDR3 region has 15 residues. Trimming removed 8 bases from V and 1 base from J, with 16 bases in between. The CDR3 coding sequence is TGTGCCAGCTCTCCGGAGGGCCGGGGCACAGATACGCAGTATTTT. Its protein product is CASSPEGRGTDTQYF.

This clonotype has just a few counts. This sequence joins TRBV6-5 and TRBJ2-7; TRBD1 might be the D (5 bases). Germline V gene lookup returns CDR1 MNHEY and CDR2 SVGAGI. CDR3 length: 15 residues. The V end lost 2 bases, the J end lost 3 bases, and 14 bases lay between the germline ends. CDR3 amino acids: CASSYGQGSIYEQYF. CDR3 DNA: TGTGCCAGCAGTTACGGGCAGGGCTCCATCTACGAGCAGTACTTC.

The V call is TRBV19, the J call TRBJ2-1; the match to TRBD2 covers 12 bases. V lost 5 bases, J lost 6 bases, and 8 bases stayed unmatched. The CDR3 is 16 amino acids. CDR1 and CDR2 (germline): LNHDA, SQIVND (reference sequence). The CDR3 protein is CASSAGLAGFLNEQFF. CDR3 coding DNA: TGTGCCAGTAGTGCCGGACTAGCGGGGTTCCTCAATGAGCAGTTCTTC.

The chain links TRBV20-1 to TRBJ2-3, with 8 bases identical to TRBD2. The CDR3 consists of 15 residues. V dropped 7 bases and J dropped 4; count of bases not matched to a gene: 13. From germline, CDR1 is DFQATT and CDR2 SNEGSKA (reference sequence). CDR3 in DNA: TGCAGTGTCGCCGCGGCTAGCGGGTCCCCAGATACGCAGTATTTT. It is translated as CSVAAASGSPDTQYF.

In its sample, this clonotype was seen a few times. This chain connects TRBV13 to TRBJ2-7; TRBD2 is a possible D gene (6 bases). Between the trimmed V and J ends, which lost 5 bases and 1 base, there was a span of 15 bases. CDR3 length: 15 amino acids. Per the germline V gene, CDR1 is PRHDT and CDR2 is FYEKMQ (reference sequence). This CDR3 reads CASSRLRDSSYEQYF. In nucleotides, the CDR3 is TGTGCCAGCAGCCGACTCCGGGACTCTTCCTACGAGCAGTACTTC.

This clonotype has a handful of counts. The V gene is TRBV6-6, the J gene TRBJ2-4; D may be TRBD2 (6 bases). The last part of the DNA fits TRBJ2-7 better; the J call may be wrong. Germline CDR1 is MNHNY and CDR2 is SVGAGI (reference sequence). The CDR3 length is 14 residues. The CDR3 bases are TGTGCCAGCAGTCACGGGACTGACGGTTACGAGCAGTACTTC. Protein: CASSHGTDGYEQYF.

The rearrangement joins TRBV6-2 or TRBV6-3 to TRBJ2-1; TRBD2 is a possible D gene (6 bases). Deletions cut 4 bases from V and 3 bases from J, with 13 bases between. This CDR3 spans 15 amino acids. Germline assignment: CDR1 MNHEY and CDR2 SVGEGT. CDR3 nucleotide sequence: TGTGCCAGCAGTTCGATCACTAGCTGCTACAATGAGCAGTTCTTC. This codes for CASSSITSCYNEQFF.

This clonotype was seen a handful of times. This chain uses TRBV15 with TRBJ2-3; D unresolved. The CDR3 is made up of 15 amino acids. Germline CDR1 is LNHNV and CDR2 is YYDKDF (reference sequence). V lost 0 bases to trimming and J lost 0 bases, with 7 bases between them. In DNA form, the CDR3 reads TGTGCCACCAGCAGAGATCGCGTGAGCACAGATACGCAGTATTTT. Translating it yields CATSRDRVSTDTQYF.

V and J are TRBV29-1 and TRBJ2-1; D gene unclear. The closer fit of TRBJ2-7 to the DNA end suggests the J call may be wrong. Germline V CDR1 and CDR2: SQVTM, ANQGSEA. The CDR3 is 16 amino acids. The CDR3 nucleotides read TGCAGCGTTGAAGGGACGAATCGGTTAGGGTACAATGAGCAGTACTTC. This sequence encodes CSVEGTNRLGYNEQYF.

This clonotype has just one count. The chain carries TRBV5-1 and TRBJ2-3; TRBD1 agrees at 8 bases. Germline assignment: CDR1 SGHRS and CDR2 YFSETQ. Germline trimming cut 4 bases from V and 7 bases from J; bases unmatched to any gene: 11. This CDR3 comprises 15 residues. The CDR3 protein is CASSPVGQGPHTQYF. The CDR3 DNA reads as TGCGCCAGCAGCCCCGTCGGACAGGGCCCCCATACGCAGTATTTT.

This clonotype has a single count. The CDR3 spells CASSLQQPDQQYF. CDR3 bases: TGTGCCAGCAGCTTACAACAGCCTGATCAGCAGTACTTC. The J gene is TRBJ2-5, the V gene TRBV7-2; D remains ambiguous. The CDR3 has 13 amino acids. CDR1 and CDR2 (germline): SGHTA, FQGNSA. Trimming cost V 2 bases and J 11 bases, with 15 bases left between them.

The chain combines TRBV6-2 or TRBV6-3 with TRBJ2-5; a weak D match, TRBD1 (5 bases). This CDR3 comprises 15 residues. Germline V CDR1 and CDR2: MNHEY, SVGEGT. V lost 2 bases and J lost 3, with 13 bases in between. The CDR3 protein is CASSYQGWAKETQYF. CDR3 in DNA: TGTGCCAGCAGTTACCAGGGTTGGGCCAAAGAGACCCAGTACTTC.